This is a list of T cell receptor beta chains from one sample in a study of blood T cells in healthy people across ages. TCRdb processed the 5' RACE reads anew with MiXCR; each CDR3 protein has one entry. The profile shows about 1.7 million distinct CDR3 sequences, under 30% of them singletons. Input material: blood. The receptor set was obtained from a woman younger than 45 in good health. Each CDR3 is given with its conserved first and last residue. The D gene is left open where the match is weak. Rows give clone size only sometimes, using once, few, many, or a class for an expanded clone.

d_gene	abundance	v_gene	j_gene	CDR3nt	CDR3aa
TRBD2	few	TRBV11-2	TRBJ2-7	TGTGCCAGCAGCTTCTCGACTAGCGGGTTCACCTACGAGCAGTACTTC	CASSFSTSGFTYEQYF
TRBD2	.	TRBV11-2	TRBJ2-1	TGTGCCAGCAGCTCCCGACTAGCGGGGCCCTACAATGAGCAGTTCTTC	CASSSRLAGPYNEQFF
.	few	TRBV5-1	TRBJ2-5	TGCGCCAGCAGCTGGCTGAGGAAGACCCAGTACTTC	CASSWLRKTQYF
.	.	TRBV12-3/TRBV12-4	TRBJ1-1	TGTGCATCAGCGGGAAGAGGCACTGAAGCTTTCTTT	CASAGRGTEAFF
.	.	TRBV29-1	TRBJ1-2	TGCAGCGCCCTGGCGGGGCAGGCAGACGGGTTGCGGAGCTACACCTTC	CSALAGQADGLRSYTF
.	few	TRBV29-1	TRBJ2-5	TGCAGCGTTGAACGGCCCCAGACAGAGACCCAGTACTTC	CSVERPQTETQYF
TRBD1	few	TRBV4-1	TRBJ1-6	TGCGCCAGCAAACACACCCGGGACAGGGCGTCCAATTCACCCCTCCACTTT	CASKHTRDRASNSPLHF
.	.	TRBV21-1	TRBJ2-1	TGTGCCAGCAGCAAACCTCCTTGGTGGGAGGTGACCGATGAGCAGTTCTTC	CASSKPPWWEVTDEQFF
.	many	TRBV3-1	TRBJ2-3	TGTGCCAGCAGCCCATCACCGGGGTTGATGGATACGCAGTATTTT	CASSPSPGLMDTQYF
.	few	TRBV5-1	TRBJ1-4	TGCGCCAGCAGCTTGCGGACTTCAAATGAAAAACTGTTTTTT	CASSLRTSNEKLFF
.	.	TRBV18	TRBJ2-1	TGTGCCAGCAACTCCTTCTGGACCGGAGGCCCCAATGAGCAGTTCTTC	CASNSFWTGGPNEQFF
.	few	TRBV12-3/TRBV12-4	TRBJ2-2	TGTGCCAGCAGCCACCAGGGGACTTCGAACACCGGGGAGCTGTTTTTT	CASSHQGTSNTGELFF
.	few	TRBV7-2	TRBJ2-5	TGTGCCAGCAGCTTAGCGCCCAGGGGAGGGGAGACCCAGTACTTC	CASSLAPRGGETQYF
.	few	TRBV15	TRBJ2-7	TGTGCCACCAGCAGAGAAAGGGGCAGGGCCTACGAGCAGTACTTC	CATSRERGRAYEQYF
.	few	TRBV29-1	TRBJ2-3	TGCAGCGTTTCACCCGGAAAAGTCCGCACAGATACGCAGTATTTT	CSVSPGKVRTDTQYF
TRBD2	many	TRBV20-1	TRBJ2-5	TGCAGTGCTACGAGCGGGAGCGGCCAAGAGACCCAGTACTTC	CSATSGSGQETQYF
TRBD2	many	TRBV29-1	TRBJ2-1	TGCAGCGTAACGTATAGCGGGGGGGCCGTCAATGAGCAGTTCTTC	CSVTYSGGAVNEQFF
TRBD1	.	TRBV5-1	TRBJ1-4	TGCGCCAGCACCCGCGGTCTCAGGGGGGCTAATGAAAAACTGTTTTTT	CASTRGLRGANEKLFF
TRBD2	.	TRBV12-3/TRBV12-4	TRBJ2-1	TGTGCCAGCAGTTTCATAGCGGGGGAGTACAATGAGCAGTTCTTC	CASSFIAGEYNEQFF
.	.	TRBV10-2	TRBJ2-7	TGCGCCAGCACCCATTCAGGGGCGTACGAGCAGTACTTC	CASTHSGAYEQYF
.	.	TRBV14	TRBJ2-3	TGTGCCAGCAGCCCGGCCTACTTTGGCACAGATACGCAGTATTTT	CASSPAYFGTDTQYF
.	few	TRBV30	TRBJ2-5	TGTGCCTGGAATGTCCGGGACACAGGAAAAGAGACCCAGTACTTC	CAWNVRDTGKETQYF
TRBD1	.	TRBV5-6	TRBJ2-1	TGTGCCAGCAGCTTGTTTCGGACAGGGCAGTTCTTC	CASSLFRTGQFF
.	many	TRBV20-1	TRBJ2-7	TGCAGTGCTAAAGTGGGAGGCACCTCCTACGAGCAGTACTTC	CSAKVGGTSYEQYF
TRBD1	once	TRBV15	TRBJ2-5	TGTGCCACCAGCAGTTTCCGGGACAGGGGGACCAATGAGCAGTACTTC	CATSSFRDRGTNEQYF
.	.	TRBV20-1	TRBJ2-3	TGCAGTGTAAAAGTGGGGGGCGCAGATACGCAGTATTTT	CSVKVGGADTQYF
.	.	TRBV30	TRBJ2-7	TGTGCCTGGAGGGGGGGCGGGAACTACTACGAGCAGTACTTC	CAWRGGGNYYEQYF
TRBD2	.	TRBV14	TRBJ2-5	TGTGCCAGCAGCCAAGATCAGGGAGGGCGGGAGACCCAGTACTTC	CASSQDQGGRETQYF
.	.	TRBV24-1	TRBJ2-5	TGTGCCACCAGTGACAACGTCGGACAGCCAGGTTTGTACCAAGAGTACCGAGAGACCCAGTACTTC	CATSDNVGQPGLYQEYRETQYF
TRBD2	few	TRBV19	TRBJ2-1	TGTGCCAGCAGGAGCGGGAGAAGCAATGAGCAGTTCTTC	CASRSGRSNEQFF
.	few	TRBV6-1	TRBJ1-6	TGTGCCAGCAGTGAAGCGTTGGGGGCGCGGAGTTCACCCCTCCACTTT	CASSEALGARSSPLHF
.	many	TRBV10-2	TRBJ2-7	TGTGCCAGCAGTCGAGGAGACGAGCAGTACTTC	CASSRGDEQYF
.	.	TRBV2	TRBJ2-1	TGTGCCAGCACGCTTTCCCCAAATGAGCAGTTCTTC	CASTLSPNEQFF
.	.	TRBV27	TRBJ2-5	TGTGCCAGCAGTTTATCGTCGGGACGAAGGGAGACCCAGTACTTC	CASSLSSGRRETQYF
TRBD2	many	TRBV20-1	TRBJ2-7	TGCAGTGCCTCGCCAGCGGGGCAGGGCGGCGAGCAGTACTTC	CSASPAGQGGEQYF
.	.	TRBV9	TRBJ1-5	TGTGCCAGCAGCTATCCGCGTGGGGGGCGCAATCAGCCCCAGCATTTT	CASSYPRGGRNQPQHF
.	many	TRBV12-3/TRBV12-4	TRBJ1-4	TGTGCCAGCAGTTCGGGACGGACGAATGAAAAACTGTTTTTT	CASSSGRTNEKLFF
.	few	TRBV18	TRBJ2-7	TGTGCCAGCTCACCAGGATCTGGTTTGGAGCAGTACTTC	CASSPGSGLEQYF
TRBD1	many	TRBV7-9	TRBJ2-3	TGTGCCAGCAGCCGTCGGACAGGGACAGATACGCAGTATTTT	CASSRRTGTDTQYF
.	.	TRBV24-1	TRBJ1-1	TGTGCCACCAGTGAGGCGAACACTAAAGCTTTCTTT	CATSEANTKAFF
.	.	TRBV20-1	TRBJ2-7	TGCAGTGCTAGCGAGGTCGGTCTCGCCTACGAGCAGTACTTC	CSASEVGLAYEQYF
TRBD1	.	TRBV5-1	TRBJ2-3	TGCGCCAGCAGCCAACAGGGGTCTGGCACAGATACGCAGTATTTT	CASSQQGSGTDTQYF
.	many	TRBV27	TRBJ2-3	TGTGCCAGCAGTACCAGGGCAGATACGCAGTATTTT	CASSTRADTQYF
.	.	TRBV6-2/TRBV6-3	TRBJ2-3	TGTGCCAGCAGTCCTCGACGGGGTACTCGGACAGATACGCAGTATTTT	CASSPRRGTRTDTQYF
TRBD2	.	TRBV6-6	TRBJ2-3	TGTGCCAGCAGTAAATCCCTAGCGGGAGGTGGGGATACGCAGTATTTT	CASSKSLAGGGDTQYF
.	.	TRBV5-1	TRBJ1-5	TGCGCCGGCAGCTTGGACCGCCCGGATCAGCCCCAGCATTTT	CAGSLDRPDQPQHF
.	few	TRBV10-3	TRBJ1-1	TGTGCCATCAGTGAGTCGAAGGGGGGAGCTTTCTTT	CAISESKGGAFF
TRBD2	.	TRBV6-2/TRBV6-3	TRBJ2-7	TGTGCCAGCGGGGTCGGACTAGCGGGACCCTACGAGCAGTACTTC	CASGVGLAGPYEQYF
TRBD2	.	TRBV19	TRBJ2-1	TGTGCCAGTAAGGGGGCTAGCGGGAAGGTTAAGCAGTTCTTC	CASKGASGKVKQFF
TRBD1	few	TRBV25-1	TRBJ1-2	TGTGCCAGCAGTGAACCACTCCCGGGACAGGGCCATGGCTACACCTTC	CASSEPLPGQGHGYTF
TRBD1	.	TRBV6-6	TRBJ1-2	TGTGCCAGCAACACACAGGGGGTGAATGGCTACACCTTC	CASNTQGVNGYTF
.	few	TRBV15	TRBJ1-5	TGTGCCACCAGCCCGGGATCGATGGGTTACAATCAGCCCCAGCATTTT	CATSPGSMGYNQPQHF
.	.	TRBV12-3/TRBV12-4	TRBJ1-1	TGTGCCAGCAGTTCCGAGGTCCGGAACACTGAAGCTTTCTTT	CASSSEVRNTEAFF
.	.	TRBV6-6	TRBJ2-1	TGTGCCAGCAGTTACTCACGGAGCCCCTACAATGAGCAGTTCTTC	CASSYSRSPYNEQFF
.	.	TRBV29-1	TRBJ2-2	TGCAGCGCGGGGTCGGCAAGTTTGAACACCGGGGAGCTGTTTTTT	CSAGSASLNTGELFF
.	few	TRBV24-1	TRBJ1-2	TGTGCCACCAGTGAAGTCCCAGGAGCTAACTATGGCTACACCTTC	CATSEVPGANYGYTF
.	.	TRBV5-1	TRBJ2-1	TGCGCCAGCAGCACGACGACCTCCTCCTACAATGAGCAGTTCTTC	CASSTTTSSYNEQFF
TRBD1	few	TRBV12-3/TRBV12-4	TRBJ2-4	TGTGCCACTGGACAGGGGATGGCCAAAAACATTCAGTACTTC	CATGQGMAKNIQYF
.	.	TRBV20-1	TRBJ1-5	TGCAGTGCTTCCGTCGGCCAGCCCCAGCATTTT	CSASVGQPQHF